The present entry profiles one T cell receptor (beta chain) with its context. This clone was seen more than once but under ten times. Its target antigen remains unknown. Per-base quality was not reported, and no clone a single base away is much larger than it. The data derive from a study of shared clonotypes between healthy human individuals (dated by TCRdb to 2018 to 2021). Notes on the research overall: The cohort included three men and a couple of women between 18 and 49 years of age. For each donor, CD4 naive and CD4 memory were each given three plates, CD8 naive was given two plates, and CD8 memory was given one plate. The study deeply sequenced blood TCR repertoires of 5 or 6 healthy adults to estimate repertoire size and the extent of clonotype sharing between individuals. To increase sequencing depth and limit assay-specific biases, TCR repertoire library preparation and sequencing were carried out by different laboratories using diverse techniques. Per donor, leukapheresis produced somewhere between about 0.94 and 9.5 billion PBMCs.

Donors were healthy HIV-negative adults with no recently reported acute infections or vaccinations. Every donor was a Caucasian adult residing in Nashville, Tennessee, USA. CD4+ T cells were enriched by magnetic negative selection; naive cells were then positively selected on CD45RA, and the negative fraction formed the memory subset. Blood was collected by leukapheresis, and PBMCs were isolated by Ficoll-Histopaque density gradient centrifugation and then cryopreserved in liquid nitrogen vapor phase. Analytical flow cytometry was used to check the purity and quantity of every magnetically sorted T cell population. Genomic DNA was isolated from every sorted fraction and measured by UV absorbance on a Nanodrop 2000c. Points the paper makes about the study in general: Clonotypes shared by all four sorted-subset donors showed higher generation probabilities than non-shared clonotypes. Even with the large sequencing depth, rarefaction of the sorted-subset datasets indicated that sequencing was incomplete. The small number of donors limited the genetic and exposure-history diversity represented. Larger estimated clonotype richness was generally found for naive subsets than for memory subsets. Based on pairwise subsampling, the degree of clonotype sharing among donors was expected to be affected by sequencing depth. Sampling was restricted to blood, and TCR repertoires in tissues likely differ from the TCR repertoires found in blood. Roughly 5% of naive CD4, roughly 3.5% of naive CD8, about 2.4% of memory CD4, and 0.4% of memory CD8 clonotypes were shared across several donors.

From cysteine to phenylalanine, the CDR3 is 11 amino acids long. Solely the CDR3 DNA is kept, with 33 bases framed from the first base. Sequences SGHDT (CDR1) and YYEEEE (CDR2) are obtained from the germline V gene. V and J are truncated by 5 bases and 5 bases respectively, leaving an intervening sequence of 8 bases. Using the deep immunoSEQ assay, multiplex PCR amplified TCR CDR3 regions from genomic DNA. Extracted genomic DNA from each cell subset was distributed evenly across all wells of several immunoSEQ 96-well plates, and each plate was treated as a replicate. For sorted subsets, about 200 ng genomic DNA, equal to 25,000 to 35,000 T cell genomes, was loaded into each replicate PCR. Purified libraries were measured with a Qubit 3.0 fluorometer, size-checked on a Bioanalyzer 2100, and measured again with the KAPA Library Quantification kit. Every immunoSEQ 96-well plate was sequenced on a separate single-read 150-cycle Illumina NextSeq 550 flow cell. The study's own analysis went as follows. Because the immunoSEQ output included only junctional sequences and no quality scores, the filtering could not be the same as the filtering used for full-length reads. Sequences were annotated with PyIR, a Python wrapper for IgBLAST v1.9, using IMGT germline references to assign V/J genes and CDR3. Reads were filtered out if the reads had weak V/J assignments (E-value above 1e-6), no CDR3, stop codons, out-of-frame junctions, or ambiguous translated residues. A V3J clonotype was defined by an identical inferred V gene, J gene, and CDR3 amino acid sequence. To compute the percentage overlap between repertoires, the number of shared unique clonotypes was divided by the size of the smaller repertoire. RTK rarefaction, the Chao1 estimator, and Recon v2.1 estimates of unobserved clonotypes were used to assess repertoire richness. Generation probabilities were computed with OLGA for all TCRbeta clonotypes obtained by the gDNA method from several donors. This immuneACCESS table, as held by TCRdb, lists in-frame sequences with V and J called but not all clones. Of the missing ones, under half trace to an unresolved V gene in checked studies; the others have no known cause. V and J calls and clone size are given by that table; D and trimming were obtained from the DNA. This sample lists around 600,000 clones; more than 95% were detected once. 0.057% of the sample belongs to the ten largest clones.

This clonotype originated in a woman between 25 and 40 years old in good health. In this chain, TRBV5-6 is recombined with TRBJ2-7; the D gene lacks a confident call. Sequencing was carried out using naive CD4+ T cells sorted from blood. The label giving this sample's cell subset or site can be read as: CD45RA+ positively selected. For the CDR3, the sequence is CASSRRDEQYF. The nucleotide sequence is TGTGCCAGCAGTCGCCGGGACGAGCAGTACTTC.